A selection of T cell receptor beta chains follows, all from one sample in a study of blood T cell repertoires in COVID-19. Measured with immunoSEQ multiplex PCR; TCRdb has only the in-frame clones, and not every one. This sample has around 160,000 clones; more than 70% occur once, and the top ten carry under 3%. Sequenced: peripheral blood. The receptors here all came from a human donor in a cohort sampled during active COVID-19. Each CDR3 is given with its conserved first and last residue. Fields, in order: D gene, V gene, J gene, clone size, CDR3 protein, CDR3 DNA. A D gene is named only where the DNA matches it firmly. The size field is filled for only some rows; it gives once, few, many or a size class.

-	TRBV5-8	TRBJ1-6	-	CASSLNRVLNYNSPLHF	TGTGCCAGCAGCTTGAACAGGGTGTTGAACTATAATTCACCCCTCCACTTT
-	TRBV6-5	TRBJ2-1	-	CASSTGTSYNEQFF	TGTGCCAGCTCAACCGGGACATCCTACAATGAGCAGTTCTTC
-	TRBV7-3	TRBJ2-4	-	CASSLGLRGAKNIQYF	TGTGCCAGCAGCTTAGGACTCAGGGGAGCCAAAAACATTCAGTACTTC
-	TRBV7-2	TRBJ2-7	-	CASSLEQGKSYEQYF	TGTGCCAGCAGCTTAGAGCAGGGGAAATCCTACGAGCAGTACTTC
-	TRBV11-2	TRBJ1-6	once	CASSPTVYNNSPLHF	TGTGCCAGCAGCCCGACTGTTTATAATAATTCACCCCTCCACTTT
-	TRBV9	TRBJ1-6	-	CASSVEGGSKSPLHF	TGTGCCAGCAGCGTAGAAGGCGGCTCTAAGTCACCCCTCCACTTT
-	TRBV7-9	TRBJ2-2	-	CASSLYAAGSGELFF	TGTGCCAGCAGCTTATACGCGGCTGGGTCCGGGGAGCTGTTTTTT
TRBD2	TRBV10-2	TRBJ2-2	few	CASPPTSGGGGELFF	TGCGCCAGCCCCCCGACTAGCGGGGGTGGCGGGGAGCTGTTTTTT
-	TRBV13	TRBJ2-3	-	CASSPPQARGDTQYF	TGTGCCAGCAGCCCCCCCCAGGCCAGGGGAGATACGCAGTATTTT
-	TRBV7-8	TRBJ2-2	-	CASSRRTVADGELFF	TGTGCCAGCAGCCGGCGGACAGTCGCGGACGGGGAGCTGTTTTTT
-	TRBV7-3	TRBJ2-7	-	CASSLTDRSYEQYF	TGTGCCAGCAGCTTAACAGACAGATCCTACGAGCAGTACTTC
TRBD1	TRBV7-6	TRBJ2-5	-	CASSSTGGEETQYF	TGTGCCAGCAGCTCTACAGGGGGAGAGGAGACCCAGTACTTC
TRBD1	TRBV28	TRBJ1-2	-	CASSRDRDYGYTF	TGTGCCAGCAGTCGGGACAGGGACTATGGCTACACCTTC
-	TRBV24-1	TRBJ2-5	-	CATGGASTETQYF	TGTGCCACCGGGGGGGCCTCAACCGAGACCCAGTACTTC
-	TRBV6-5	TRBJ1-6	-	CASRKTGWDNSPLHF	TGTGCCAGCAGAAAAACAGGGTGGGATAATTCACCCCTCCACTTT
-	TRBV4-3	TRBJ1-1	-	CASSQELRKEAFF	TGCGCCAGCAGCCAAGAGTTGAGGAAGGAAGCTTTCTTT
-	TRBV7-9	TRBJ2-5	-	CASSPPTGKETQYF	TGTGCCAGCAGCCCCCCAACAGGAAAGGAGACCCAGTACTTC
-	TRBV9	TRBJ1-1	-	CASSLQATTNTEAFF	TGTGCCAGCAGCCTACAGGCAACGACGAACACTGAAGCTTTCTTT
TRBD1	TRBV19	TRBJ1-1	once	CASRDREAEAFF	TGTGCCAGTAGAGACAGGGAGGCCGAAGCTTTCTTT
TRBD2	TRBV19	TRBJ2-5	-	CASSERGETQYF	TGTGCCAGTAGTGAGCGGGGGGAGACCCAGTACTTC
-	TRBV11-2	TRBJ2-7	-	CASSLDPQITYEQYF	TGTGCCAGCAGCTTAGATCCCCAGATAACCTACGAGCAGTACTTC
-	TRBV5-1	TRBJ1-1	-	CASSLGSGNMNTEAFF	TGCGCCAGCAGCTTGGGAAGCGGAAATATGAACACTGAAGCTTTCTTT
-	TRBV10-3	TRBJ2-1	-	CAISPPQLPFASYNEQFF	TGTGCCATCAGCCCCCCCCAACTTCCTTTTGCCTCCTACAATGAGCAGTTCTTC
-	TRBV5-1	TRBJ2-3	-	CASSLGGAEDTQYF	TGCGCCAGCAGTTTAGGCGGAGCTGAAGATACGCAGTATTTT
TRBD2	TRBV9	TRBJ2-3	many	CASSVDSGGTTDTQYF	TGTGCCAGCAGCGTAGATAGCGGGGGTACCACAGATACGCAGTATTTT
TRBD1	TRBV29-1	TRBJ1-5	-	CSVTDRGDQPQHF	TGCAGCGTCACGGACAGGGGGGATCAGCCCCAGCATTTT
TRBD1	TRBV30	TRBJ2-7	-	CAWSQGAVYEQYF	TGTGCCTGGAGCCAGGGGGCGGTTTACGAGCAGTACTTC
-	TRBV9	TRBJ2-5	-	CASSVGGDGRETQYF	TGTGCCAGCAGCGTAGGTGGAGACGGTAGGGAGACCCAGTACTTC
-	TRBV7-2	TRBJ2-7	-	CASSLSSVNSYEQYF	TGTGCCAGCAGCTTAAGTTCGGTTAACTCCTACGAGCAGTACTTC
-	TRBV9	TRBJ1-5	-	CASSREGNGQPQHF	TGTGCCAGCTCCAGGGAGGGCAATGGTCAGCCCCAGCATTTT
-	TRBV9	TRBJ2-1	-	CASSPARVSYNEQFF	TGTGCCAGCAGCCCAGCCCGGGTCTCCTACAATGAGCAGTTCTTC
TRBD1	TRBV19	TRBJ2-7	once	CASSPRDSSYEQYF	TGTGCCAGTAGTCCCCGGGACAGCTCCTACGAGCAGTACTTC
-	TRBV6-6	TRBJ1-5	few	CASSYSTAMENQPQHF	TGTGCCAGCAGTTACTCGACGGCTATGGAGAATCAGCCCCAGCATTTT
-	TRBV30	TRBJ1-1	-	CAWSVANTEAFF	TGTGCCTGGAGTGTGGCAAACACTGAAGCTTTCTTT
-	TRBV30	TRBJ1-5	-	CAWKGARNQPQHF	TGTGCCTGGAAAGGGGCCCGGAATCAGCCCCAGCATTTT
TRBD1	TRBV30	TRBJ1-3	-	CAWRIRTGPGNTIYF	TGTGCCTGGAGGATAAGGACAGGGCCTGGAAACACCATATATTTT
-	TRBV19	TRBJ1-2	-	CASRRQAISDGYTF	TGTGCCAGTAGGAGACAGGCGATTTCGGATGGCTACACCTTC
TRBD1	TRBV4-3	TRBJ1-2	once	CASSQVGTGKRYGYTF	TGCGCCAGCAGCCAAGTAGGGACAGGGAAGCGGTATGGCTACACCTTC
-	TRBV5-4	TRBJ2-7	-	CASSLDLNLYEQYF	TGTGCCAGCAGCTTGGACCTAAACCTGTACGAGCAGTACTTC
TRBD1	TRBV7-9	TRBJ2-5	-	CASSSGQVAPETQYF	TGTGCCAGCAGCTCAGGACAGGTGGCCCCAGAGACCCAGTACTTC
TRBD2	TRBV7-2	TRBJ2-7	-	CASRYRGGPYEQYF	TGTGCCAGCCGCTATCGGGGGGGGCCCTACGAGCAGTACTTC
-	TRBV4-3	TRBJ2-7	-	CASSQESGSYEQYF	TGCGCCAGCAGCCAAGAATCGGGTTCCTACGAGCAGTACTTC
-	TRBV11-1	TRBJ2-7	-	CASSLGGPLIGYEQYF	TGTGCCAGCAGCCTAGGAGGGCCGTTAATTGGCTACGAGCAGTACTTC
-	TRBV27	TRBJ2-1	-	CASSPRGLARNEQFF	TGTGCCAGCAGTCCGCGGGGGCTCGCTCGCAATGAGCAGTTCTTC
TRBD2	TRBV27	TRBJ2-5	-	CASSIWVAGGQETQYF	TGTGCCAGCAGCATATGGGTAGCGGGGGGGCAAGAGACCCAGTACTTC
-	TRBV19	TRBJ1-2	-	CASSMVEQLGYTF	TGTGCCAGTAGTATGGTTGAACAGCTTGGCTACACCTTC
-	TRBV7-3	TRBJ2-2	-	CASSSYGNTGELFF	TGTGCCAGCAGCTCATACGGTAACACCGGGGAGCTGTTTTTT
TRBD2	TRBV9	TRBJ2-7	-	CASSAGLAGGSKVHEQYF	TGTGCCAGCAGCGCTGGGCTAGCGGGAGGTTCTAAGGTGCACGAGCAGTACTTC
-	TRBV28	TRBJ1-6	few	CASSIRGISYNSPLHF	TGTGCCAGCAGCATTAGGGGGATCTCCTATAATTCACCCCTCCACTTT
TRBD1	TRBV27	TRBJ1-6	-	CASRPGGSPLHF	TGTGCCAGCAGGCCAGGGGGTTCACCCCTCCACTTT
-	TRBV4-1	TRBJ1-5	-	CASSQDGGRGSNQPQHF	TGCGCCAGCAGCCAAGATGGCGGGAGGGGAAGCAATCAGCCCCAGCATTTT
-	TRBV3-1/TRBV3-2	TRBJ1-2	-	CASSQDLAGEYGYTF	TGTGCCAGCAGCCAAGATCTGGCAGGTGAATATGGCTACACCTTC
TRBD1	TRBV7-3	TRBJ2-7	few	CASSKDRGSYEQYF	TGTGCCAGCAGCAAGGACAGGGGCTCCTACGAGCAGTACTTC
-	TRBV5-1	TRBJ1-4	once	CASSEKQGPYEKLFF	TGCGCCAGCAGCGAAAAACAGGGACCCTATGAAAAACTGTTTTTT
TRBD1	TRBV2	TRBJ2-3	-	CASSPGQGRGTDTQYF	TGTGCCAGCAGTCCCGGACAGGGGAGGGGGACAGATACGCAGTATTTT